This TCR beta chain emerged from a study of T cell responses to AZD1222 COVID-19 vaccine. Only in-frame clones appear in the TCRdb table, and some are missing; sequencing was by immunoSEQ multiplex PCR. The sample holds 45,000 to 55,000 clones, 70% to 85% seen once. Overall study results and limits: Rises in breadth and depth of Spike-specific TCRs came after two AZD1222 doses.

The table lists this clone with a count of one. Its antigen is as yet unknown. The specimen comprised peripheral blood, sampled on day 0 of MenACWY control vaccination. The sequence came from an adult in good health.

CDR3 residues: CASSDKGPSNQPQHF. The CDR3 nucleotides are TGTGCCAGCAGCGACAAGGGGCCTAGCAATCAGCCCCAGCATTTT. V and J are TRBV6-5 and TRBJ1-5, with a possible D match to TRBD1 (5 bases). The CDR3 consists of 15 residues. CDR1 MNHEY and CDR2 SVGAGI come from the germline V gene. V lost 6 bases and J 0 bases, leaving 12 bases between the germline ends.